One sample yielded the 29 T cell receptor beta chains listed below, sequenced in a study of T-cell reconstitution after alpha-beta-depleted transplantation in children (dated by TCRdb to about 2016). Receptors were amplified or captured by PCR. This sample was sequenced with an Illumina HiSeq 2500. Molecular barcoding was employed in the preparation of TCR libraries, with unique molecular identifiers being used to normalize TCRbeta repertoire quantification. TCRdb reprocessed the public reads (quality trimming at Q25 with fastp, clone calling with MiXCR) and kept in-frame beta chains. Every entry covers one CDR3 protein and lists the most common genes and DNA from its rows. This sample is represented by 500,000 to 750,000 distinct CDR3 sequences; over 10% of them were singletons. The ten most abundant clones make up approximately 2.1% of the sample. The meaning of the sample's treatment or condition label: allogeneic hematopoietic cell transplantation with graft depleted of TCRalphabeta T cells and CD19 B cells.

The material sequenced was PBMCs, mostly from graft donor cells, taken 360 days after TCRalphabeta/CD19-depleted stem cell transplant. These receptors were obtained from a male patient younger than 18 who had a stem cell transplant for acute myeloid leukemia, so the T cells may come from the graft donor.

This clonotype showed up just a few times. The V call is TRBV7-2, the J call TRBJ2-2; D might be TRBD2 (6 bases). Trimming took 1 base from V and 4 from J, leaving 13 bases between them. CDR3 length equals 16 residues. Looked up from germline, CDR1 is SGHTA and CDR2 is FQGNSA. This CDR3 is CASSLVRDLTTGELFF. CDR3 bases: TGTGCCAGCAGCTTAGTTCGGGACTTGACCACCGGGGAGCTGTTTTTT. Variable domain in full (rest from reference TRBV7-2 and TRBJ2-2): GAGVSQSPSNKVTEKGKDVELRCDPISGHTALYWYRQSLGQGLEFLIYFQGNSAPDKSGLPSDRFSAERTGGSVSTLTIQRTQQEDSAVYLCASSLVRDLTTGELFFGEGSRLTVL.

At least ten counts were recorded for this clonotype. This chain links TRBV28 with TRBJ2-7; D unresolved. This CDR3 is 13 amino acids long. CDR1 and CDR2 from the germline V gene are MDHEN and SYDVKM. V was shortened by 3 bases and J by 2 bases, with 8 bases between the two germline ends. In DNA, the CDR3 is TGTGCCAGCAGTTTGAGGATCACCTACGAGCAGTACTTC. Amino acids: CASSLRITYEQYF.

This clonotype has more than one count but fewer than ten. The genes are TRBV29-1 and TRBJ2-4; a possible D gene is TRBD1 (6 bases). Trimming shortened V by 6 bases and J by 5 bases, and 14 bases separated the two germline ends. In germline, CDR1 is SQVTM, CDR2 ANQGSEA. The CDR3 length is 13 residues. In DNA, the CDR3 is TGCAGCGTGCAACAGGGACCCCAAAACATTCAGTACTTC. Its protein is CSVQQGPQNIQYF.

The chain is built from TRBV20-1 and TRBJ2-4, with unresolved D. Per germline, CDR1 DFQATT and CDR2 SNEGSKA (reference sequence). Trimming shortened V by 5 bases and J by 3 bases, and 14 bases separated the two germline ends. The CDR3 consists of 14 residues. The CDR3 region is CSARSRTNKNIQYF. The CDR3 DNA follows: TGCAGTGCTCGGAGCCGGACCAACAAAAACATTCAGTACTTC.

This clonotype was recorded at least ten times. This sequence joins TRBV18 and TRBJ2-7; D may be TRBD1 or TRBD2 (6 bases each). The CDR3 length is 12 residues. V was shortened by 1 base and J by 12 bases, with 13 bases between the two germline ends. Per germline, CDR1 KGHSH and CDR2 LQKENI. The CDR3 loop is CASSPQGGGVYF. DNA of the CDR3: TGTGCCAGCTCACCACAGGGGGGAGGCGTGTACTTC.

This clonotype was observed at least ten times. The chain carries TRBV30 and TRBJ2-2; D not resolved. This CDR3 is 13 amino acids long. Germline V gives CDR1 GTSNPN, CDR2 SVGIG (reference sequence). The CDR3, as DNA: TGTGCATCGGATCAGGTCAACACCGGGGAGCTGTTTTTT. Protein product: CASDQVNTGELFF. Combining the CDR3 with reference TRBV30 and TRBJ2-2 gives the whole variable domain SQTIHQWPATLVQPVGSPLSLECTVEGTSNPNLYWYRQAAGRGLQLLFYSVGIGQISSEVPQNLSASRPQDRQFILSSKKLLLSDSGFYLCASDQVNTGELFFGEGSRLTVL.

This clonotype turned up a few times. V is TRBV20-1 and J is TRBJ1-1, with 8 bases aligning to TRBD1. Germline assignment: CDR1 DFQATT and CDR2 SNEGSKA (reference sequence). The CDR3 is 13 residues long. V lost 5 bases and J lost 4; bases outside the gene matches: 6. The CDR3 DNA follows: TGCAGTGCTGACAGGGGAGGGTCCACTGAAGCTTTCTTT. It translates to CSADRGGSTEAFF.

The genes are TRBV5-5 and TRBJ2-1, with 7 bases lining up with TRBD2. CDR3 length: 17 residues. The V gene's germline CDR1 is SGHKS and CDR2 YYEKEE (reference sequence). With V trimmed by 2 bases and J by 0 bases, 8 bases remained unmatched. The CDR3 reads CASSFWFGGSSYNEQFF. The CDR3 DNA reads TGTGCCAGCAGCTTTTGGTTTGGCGGGAGCTCCTACAATGAGCAGTTCTTC.

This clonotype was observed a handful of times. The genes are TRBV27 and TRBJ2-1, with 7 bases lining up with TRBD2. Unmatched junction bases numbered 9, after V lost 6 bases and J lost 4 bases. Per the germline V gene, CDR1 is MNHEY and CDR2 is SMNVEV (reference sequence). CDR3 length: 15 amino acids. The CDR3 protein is CASSHSGWDYNEQFF. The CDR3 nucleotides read TGTGCCAGCAGCCATAGCGGGTGGGATTACAATGAGCAGTTCTTC.

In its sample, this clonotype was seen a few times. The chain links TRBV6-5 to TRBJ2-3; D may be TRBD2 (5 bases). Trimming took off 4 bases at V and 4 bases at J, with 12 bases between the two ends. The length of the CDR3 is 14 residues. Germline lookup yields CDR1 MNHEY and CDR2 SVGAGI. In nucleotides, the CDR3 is TGTGCCAGCAGTTTCGGTAGTAGCGCAGATACGCAGTATTTT. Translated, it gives CASSFGSSADTQYF.

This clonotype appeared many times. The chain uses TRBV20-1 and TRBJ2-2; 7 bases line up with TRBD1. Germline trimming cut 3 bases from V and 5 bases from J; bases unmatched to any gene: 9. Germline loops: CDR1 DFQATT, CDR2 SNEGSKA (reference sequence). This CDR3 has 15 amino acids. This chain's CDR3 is CSARGDRVATGELFF. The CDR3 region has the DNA TGCAGTGCTAGGGGCGACAGGGTGGCTACCGGGGAGCTGTTTTTT.

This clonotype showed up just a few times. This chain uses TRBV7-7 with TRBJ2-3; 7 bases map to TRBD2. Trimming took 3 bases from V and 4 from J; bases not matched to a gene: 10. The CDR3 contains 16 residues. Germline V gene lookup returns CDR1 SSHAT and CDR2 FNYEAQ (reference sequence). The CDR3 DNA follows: TGTGCCAGCAGCTTTACGGCTGCGGGAGCCGCAGATACGCAGTATTTT. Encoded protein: CASSFTAAGAADTQYF. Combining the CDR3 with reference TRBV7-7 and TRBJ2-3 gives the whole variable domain GAGVSQSPRYKVTKRGQDVTLRCDPISSHATLYWYQQALGQGPEFLTYFNYEAQPDKSGLPSDRFSAERPEGSISTLTIQRTEQRDSAMYRCASSFTAAGAADTQYFGPGTRLTVL.

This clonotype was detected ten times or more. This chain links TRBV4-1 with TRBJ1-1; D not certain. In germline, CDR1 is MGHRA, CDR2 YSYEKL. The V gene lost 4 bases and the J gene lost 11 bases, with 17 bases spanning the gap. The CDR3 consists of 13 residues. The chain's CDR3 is CASSLSGRELAFF. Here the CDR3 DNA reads TGCGCCAGCAGCCTCTCAGGTAGGGAACTGGCTTTCTTT.

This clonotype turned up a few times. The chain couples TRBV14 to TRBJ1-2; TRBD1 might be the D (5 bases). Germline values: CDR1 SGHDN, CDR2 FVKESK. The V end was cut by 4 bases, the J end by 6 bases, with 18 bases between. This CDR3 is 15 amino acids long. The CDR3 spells CASSPSLISRDGYTF. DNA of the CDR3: TGTGCCAGCAGCCCCTCCTTAATTAGCAGGGATGGCTACACCTTC.

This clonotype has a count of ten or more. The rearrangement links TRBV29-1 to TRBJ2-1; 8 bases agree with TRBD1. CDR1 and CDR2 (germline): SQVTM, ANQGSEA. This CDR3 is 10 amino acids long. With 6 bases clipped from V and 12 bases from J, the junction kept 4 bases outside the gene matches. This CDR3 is CSVRGLWQFF. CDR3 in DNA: TGCAGCGTCAGGGGGCTATGGCAGTTCTTC.

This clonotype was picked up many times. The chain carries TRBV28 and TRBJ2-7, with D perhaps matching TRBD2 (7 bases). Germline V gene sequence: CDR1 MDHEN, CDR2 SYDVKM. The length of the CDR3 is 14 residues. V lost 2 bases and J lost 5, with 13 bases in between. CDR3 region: CASSLRGGRNEQYF. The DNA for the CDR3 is TGTGCCAGCAGTTTAAGGGGGGGAAGGAACGAGCAGTACTTC.

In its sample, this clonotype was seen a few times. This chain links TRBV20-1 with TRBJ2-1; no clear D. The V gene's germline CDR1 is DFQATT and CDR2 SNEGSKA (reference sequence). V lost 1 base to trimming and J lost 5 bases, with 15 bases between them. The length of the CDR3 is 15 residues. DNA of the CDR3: TGCAGTGCTAGAGGCCCCCTCGTTACCCACAATGAGCAGTTCTTC. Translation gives CSARGPLVTHNEQFF.

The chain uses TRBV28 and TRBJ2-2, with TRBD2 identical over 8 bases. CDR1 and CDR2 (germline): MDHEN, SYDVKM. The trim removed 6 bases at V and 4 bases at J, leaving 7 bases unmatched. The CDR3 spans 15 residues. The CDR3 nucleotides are TGTGCCAGCAGAGGGACTAGAGGGATCACCGGGGAGCTGTTTTTT. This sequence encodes CASRGTRGITGELFF.

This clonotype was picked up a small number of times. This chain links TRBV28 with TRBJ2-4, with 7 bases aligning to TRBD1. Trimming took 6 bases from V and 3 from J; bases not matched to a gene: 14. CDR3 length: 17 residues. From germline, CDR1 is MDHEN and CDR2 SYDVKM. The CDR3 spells CASRESQGVLDKNIQYF. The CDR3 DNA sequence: TGTGCCAGCAGGGAATCTCAGGGGGTTCTCGACAAAAACATTCAGTACTTC.

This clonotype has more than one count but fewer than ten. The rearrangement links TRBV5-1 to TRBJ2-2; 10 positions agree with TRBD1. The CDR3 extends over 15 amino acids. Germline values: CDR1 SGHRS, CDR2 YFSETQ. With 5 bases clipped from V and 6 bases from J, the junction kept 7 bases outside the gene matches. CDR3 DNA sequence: TGCGCCAGCAGTCCGGGACAGGGGTATTCCGGGGAGCTGTTTTTT. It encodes CASSPGQGYSGELFF.

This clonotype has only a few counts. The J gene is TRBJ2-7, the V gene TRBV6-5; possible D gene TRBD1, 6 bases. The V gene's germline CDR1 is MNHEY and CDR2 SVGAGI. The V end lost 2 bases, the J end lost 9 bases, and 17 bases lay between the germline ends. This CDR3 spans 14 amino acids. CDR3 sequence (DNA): TGTGCCAGCAGTTACCCGACAGGAAACGGCGGGCAGTACTTC. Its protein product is CASSYPTGNGGQYF.

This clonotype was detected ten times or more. The CDR3 reads CASTSAQETQYF. The CDR3, as DNA: TGTGCCAGCACTAGCGCGCAAGAGACCCAGTACTTC. The V call is TRBV28, the J call TRBJ2-5, with TRBD2 as a possible D gene (6 bases). Per the germline V gene, CDR1 is MDHEN and CDR2 is SYDVKM. Trimming shortened V by 7 bases and J by 2 bases, and 8 bases separated the two germline ends. The CDR3 runs 12 residues. The whole variable domain, remainder taken from reference TRBV28 and TRBJ2-5, is DVKVTQSSRYLVKRTGEKVFLECVQDMDHENMFWYRQDPGLGLRLIYFSYDVKMKEKGDIPEGYSVSREKKERFSLILESASTNQTSMYLCASTSAQETQYFGPGTRLLVL.

This chain's CDR3 is CSVGRLSGRGYEQYF. The CDR3 DNA follows: TGCAGCGTTGGGCGTTTGTCGGGCCGAGGGTACGAGCAGTACTTC. This chain uses TRBV29-1 with TRBJ2-7, with D possibly TRBD2 on 5 matching bases. Germline V lookup: CDR1 SQVTM, CDR2 ANQGSEA. V shed 4 bases and J shed 4 bases, with 20 bases lying between them. The CDR3 runs to 15 residues.

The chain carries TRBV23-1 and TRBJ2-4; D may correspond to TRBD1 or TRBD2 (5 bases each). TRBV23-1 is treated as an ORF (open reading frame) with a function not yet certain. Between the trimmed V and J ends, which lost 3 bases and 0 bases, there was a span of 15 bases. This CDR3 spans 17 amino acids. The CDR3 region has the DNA TGCGCCAGCAGTCACCGAGGACGAGGGGTAGCCAAAAACATTCAGTACTTC. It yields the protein CASSHRGRGVAKNIQYF.

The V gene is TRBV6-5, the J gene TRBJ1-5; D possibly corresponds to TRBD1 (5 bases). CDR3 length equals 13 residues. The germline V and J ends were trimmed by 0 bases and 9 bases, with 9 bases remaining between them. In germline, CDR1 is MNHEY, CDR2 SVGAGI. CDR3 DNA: TGTGCCAGCAGTTACTCGACTAGGGGGCCCCAGCATTTT. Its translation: CASSYSTRGPQHF.

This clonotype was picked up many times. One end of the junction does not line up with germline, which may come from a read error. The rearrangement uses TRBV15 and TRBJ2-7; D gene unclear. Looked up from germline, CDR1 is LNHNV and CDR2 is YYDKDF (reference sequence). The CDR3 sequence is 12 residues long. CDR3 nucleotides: TGTGCCACCAGCAGAGATTGGGCTAGGGTAGACTTC. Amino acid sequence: CATSRDWARVDF.

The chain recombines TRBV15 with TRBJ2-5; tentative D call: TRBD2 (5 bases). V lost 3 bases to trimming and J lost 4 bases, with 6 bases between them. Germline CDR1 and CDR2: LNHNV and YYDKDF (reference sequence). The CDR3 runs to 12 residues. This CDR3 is CATSRGVETQYF. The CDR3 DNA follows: TGTGCCACCAGCAGGGGAGTAGAGACCCAGTACTTC.

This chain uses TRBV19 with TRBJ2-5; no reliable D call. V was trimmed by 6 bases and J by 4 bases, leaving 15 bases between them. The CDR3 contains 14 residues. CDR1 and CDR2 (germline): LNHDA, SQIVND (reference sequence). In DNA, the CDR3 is TGTGCCAGTAGCGCTTCCCCGGACGGAGAGACCCAGTACTTC. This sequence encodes CASSASPDGETQYF.

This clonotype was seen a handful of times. The CDR3 loop is CASSPPLASSSYEQYF. CDR3 DNA: TGTGCCAGCAGCCCACCCCTAGCGTCGAGCTCCTACGAGCAGTACTTC. The chain employs TRBV4-2 and TRBJ2-7; weak D call: TRBD2 (6 bases). Trimming left V 4 bases short and J 0 bases short, with 16 bases between. The length of the CDR3 is 16 residues. The germline V gene encodes CDR1 LGHNA and CDR2 YNFKEQ.